This paragraph reports one T cell receptor beta chain. Its antigen is unknown. The data stem from a study of cytomegalovirus exposure and HLA in healthy donors. Overall study results and limits: For cytomegalovirus status, the classifier reportedly gave diagnoses with high specificity and sensitivity.

Profiling relied on immunoSEQ multiplex PCR, and the TCRdb table lists in-frame clones only, not all of them. The sample includes roughly 270,000 clones, 88% seen only once; the top ten take about 0.86%. This clonotype was obtained from a woman aged 18-29 years in good health and CMV-seronegative. Input material: PBMCs.

CDR3 nucleotide sequence: TGTGCCAGCACCCTGGGACTAGCGGGAGAAAGGGTTTACGAGCAGTACTTC. Its translation: CASTLGLAGERVYEQYF. The V gene is TRBV28, the J gene TRBJ2-7; TRBD2 matches at 14 bases. The V and J ends lost 7 bases and 4 bases, in that order; junction bases with no gene match: 12. CDR3 length equals 17 residues. Germline CDR1 MDHEN, CDR2 SYDVKM.